This T cell receptor (beta chain) was identified in a study of cytomegalovirus exposure and HLA in healthy donors. Regarding donors, all were healthy bone marrow donors. A multiplex PCR was run with 60 Vbeta primers and 13 Jbeta primers. Generated by immunoSEQ multiplex PCR, the TCRdb table keeps only in-frame clones and is missing some. The table shows about 220,000 clones, with 82% occurring only once. On this clone itself: Its target is not known.

General study results and limits: Rarity marked most TCR sequences, yet some public TCRs occurred in many donors. In an earlier analysis, most TCR beta V segments were productive about 87% or about 30% of the time.

V was pared by 0 bases and J by 7 bases, with 16 bases between. Germline V gene data show CDR1 as SGDLS and CDR2 as YYNGEE. The CDR3 is 15 residues long. The clonotype originates from a woman between 40 and 50 years old in good health and CMV-seropositive. The gene calls are TRBV9 and TRBJ1-2, with D possibly being TRBD1 (6 bases). Sequenced input: PBMCs. The CDR3 region is CASSVEGFRGRGYTF. DNA of the CDR3: TGTGCCAGCAGCGTAGAGGGTTTCAGGGGTCGTGGCTACACCTTC. Full variable domain (outside the CDR3, taken from reference TRBV9 and TRBJ1-2): DSGVTQTPKHLITATGQRVTLRCSPRSGDLSVYWYQQSLDQGLQFLIQYYNGEERAKGNILERFSAQQFPDLHSELNLSSLELGDSALYFCASSVEGFRGRGYTFGSGTRLTVV.